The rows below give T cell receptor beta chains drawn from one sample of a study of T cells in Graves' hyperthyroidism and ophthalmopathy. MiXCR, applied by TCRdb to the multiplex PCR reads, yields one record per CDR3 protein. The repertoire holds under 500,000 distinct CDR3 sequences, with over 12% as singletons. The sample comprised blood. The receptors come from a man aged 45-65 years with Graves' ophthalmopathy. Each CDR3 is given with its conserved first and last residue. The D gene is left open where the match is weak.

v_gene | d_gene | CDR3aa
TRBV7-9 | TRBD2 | CASSIRTSGRYEQYF
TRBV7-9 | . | CASSSLMVATGTEAFF
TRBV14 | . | CASSQEGPRADTQYF
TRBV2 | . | CASSLPTGVTEAFF
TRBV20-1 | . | CSASRTADTGELFF
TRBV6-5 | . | CASSYAFLSGAGGYTF
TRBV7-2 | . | CASSLGLQGMRSDTQYF
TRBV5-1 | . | CASSLLDRSYEQYF
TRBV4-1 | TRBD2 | CASSQRTSGIGEQYF
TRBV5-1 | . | CASSPRPRGGQVGETQYF
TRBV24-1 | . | CATSDPIGRNNEQFF
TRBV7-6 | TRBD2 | CASSLLGLAGGRSYNEQFF
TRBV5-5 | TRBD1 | CASSPTGNEAFF
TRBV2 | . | CASSDWGQETQYF
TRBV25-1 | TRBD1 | CASRVPGQHQETQYF
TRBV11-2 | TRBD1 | CASGRDREETQYF
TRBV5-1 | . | CASSNSGRTDTQYF
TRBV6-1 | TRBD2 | CASIDLAGGYNEQFF
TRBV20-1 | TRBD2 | CSARGAGDLFEQYF
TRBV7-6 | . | CASSPEVGTEAFF
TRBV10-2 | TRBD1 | CASSAGGGGQPQHF
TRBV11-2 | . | CASSESRRGTYEQYF
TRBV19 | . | CASSILGGANSYEQYF
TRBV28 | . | CASSFGHQETQYF
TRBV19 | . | CASSTTTSMNTEAFF
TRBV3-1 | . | CASSQGVAGYGNTIYF
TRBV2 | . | CASSDFNGSPGNEQFF
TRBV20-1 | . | CSAASPQGRTYEQYF
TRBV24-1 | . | CATSVSGGGQPQHF
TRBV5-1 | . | CASSLVRPGTEAFF
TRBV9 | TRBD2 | CASSVGGGDLGQFF
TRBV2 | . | CASKKDSNQPQHF
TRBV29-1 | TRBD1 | CSVVTGPYEQYF
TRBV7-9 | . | CASSQQGRNEQYF
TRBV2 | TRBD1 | CASKQGTDNSPLHF
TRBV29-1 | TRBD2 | CSVGAAGEHEQYF
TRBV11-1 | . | CASSLSLGGSALHF
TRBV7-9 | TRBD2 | CASSYRGGTSEYNEQFF
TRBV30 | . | CAWSKNYGYTF
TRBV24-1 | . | CATSDLQGKQFF
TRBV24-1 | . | CATSDLRANTGELFF
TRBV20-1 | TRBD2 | CSATRQVSGSYEQYF